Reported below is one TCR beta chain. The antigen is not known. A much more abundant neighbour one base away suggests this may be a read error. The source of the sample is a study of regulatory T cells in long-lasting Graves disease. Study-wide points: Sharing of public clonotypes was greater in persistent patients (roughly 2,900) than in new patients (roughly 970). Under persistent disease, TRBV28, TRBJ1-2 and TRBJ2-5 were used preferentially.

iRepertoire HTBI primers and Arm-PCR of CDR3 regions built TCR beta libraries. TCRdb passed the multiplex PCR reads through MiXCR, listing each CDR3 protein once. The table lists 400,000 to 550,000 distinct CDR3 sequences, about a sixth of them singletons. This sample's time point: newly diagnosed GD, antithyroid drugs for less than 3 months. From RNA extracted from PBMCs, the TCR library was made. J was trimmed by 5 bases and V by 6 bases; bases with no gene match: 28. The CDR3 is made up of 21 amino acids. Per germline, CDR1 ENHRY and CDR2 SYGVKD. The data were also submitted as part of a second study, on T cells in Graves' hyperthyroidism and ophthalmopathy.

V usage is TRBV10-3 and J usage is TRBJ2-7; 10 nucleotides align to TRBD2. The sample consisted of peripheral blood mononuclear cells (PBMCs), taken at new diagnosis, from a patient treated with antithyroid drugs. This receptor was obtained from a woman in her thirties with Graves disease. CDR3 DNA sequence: TGTGCCATCAGGCCGGGACGGGGGGCTTTGGTGAGCGGGAGGGCCTTTGACGAGCAGTACTTC. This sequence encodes CAIRPGRGALVSGRAFDEQYF.